Listed below are T cell receptor beta chains from one sample, sequenced in a study of T cell responses to AZD1222 COVID-19 vaccine. Sequencing used immunoSEQ multiplex PCR; TCRdb keeps in-frame clones, though not all of them. The sample carries roughly 90,000 clones, more than 70% recorded once. The source material was peripheral blood, sampled 28 days after the second AZD1222 dose. The receptors derive from an adult who received the AZD1222 COVID-19 vaccine. Each CDR3 is given with its conserved first and last residue.

v_call	cdr3_aa
TRBV19	CASSMSTSSGELFF
TRBV7-2	CASSFVAGGTFNSPLHF
TRBV4-3	CASSQLAGQGNNSPLHF
TRBV4-2	CASSQDGALRVDTQYF
TRBV5-1	CASSRGTATPGELFF
TRBV5-1	CASSFRSDRGGETQYF
TRBV5-6	CASTGGTALLASPTGELFF
TRBV18	CASSLRLITSGGPRTYNEQFF
TRBV19	CASTKEGDSPDSYEQYF
TRBV12-3/TRBV12-4	CASSSGLWETQYF